The 18 T cell receptor beta chains below were found in one sample sequenced in a study of blood T cell repertoires in COVID-19. Data came from immunoSEQ multiplex PCR; TCRdb stores just in-frame clones and leaves some out. The sample holds about 290,000 clones, approximately 90% seen once. The sequenced sample consisted of peripheral blood. The origin of the receptors is a man in his forties or fifties with acute or convalescent COVID-19.

V usage is TRBV2 and J usage is TRBJ1-2; the D gene is possibly TRBD1 (6 bases). The CDR3 is 13 amino acids. The ends were cut back, 6 bases at V and 8 bases at J, with 16 bases in the middle. The germline gives CDR1 SNHLY, CDR2 FYNNEI. In DNA, the CDR3 is TGTGCCAGCAGGGCCCCGGGACATAACGGCTACACCTTC. Protein: CASRAPGHNGYTF.

This chain uses TRBV2 with TRBJ2-3, with D possibly matching TRBD2 (5 bases). V dropped 4 bases and J dropped 7 bases, with 9 bases sitting between them. CDR1 is SNHLY and CDR2 is FYNNEI in the germline V gene. CDR3 size: 12 residues. CDR3 coding DNA: TGTGCCAGCAGTGCCGGGGAGAATACGCAGTATTTT. It translates to CASSAGENTQYF.

The chain links TRBV7-4 to TRBJ2-7; the D gene is possibly TRBD2 (7 bases). Germline V CDR1 and CDR2: SGHVT, SQSDAQ. This CDR3 has 17 residues. Trimming left V 4 bases short and J 6 bases short, with 25 bases between. The CDR3 is CASSSRLGGPPTCEQYF. The CDR3 nucleotides are TGTGCCAGCAGCTCACGGTTGGGGGGGCCCCCAACCTGCGAGCAGTACTTC.

The rearrangement uses TRBV5-5 and TRBJ1-5; the D gene is possibly TRBD1 (5 bases). V lost 2 bases to trimming and J lost 7 bases, with 13 bases between them. The CDR3 loop spans 14 amino acids. CDR1 and CDR2 (germline): SGHKS, YYEKEE (reference sequence). CDR3 bases: TGTGCCAGCAGCTTCATGGGGGGTGACCAGCCCCAGCATTTT. This sequence encodes CASSFMGGDQPQHF.

This chain joins TRBV5-1 and TRBJ2-3, with TRBD2 identical over 8 bases. The CDR3 extends over 14 amino acids. CDR1 is SGHRS and CDR2 is YFSETQ in the germline V gene. The V and J ends lost 1 base and 7 bases, in that order; junction bases with no gene match: 5. The CDR3 nucleotides are TGCGCCAGCAGCTTGACTAGCGGACAGAATACGCAGTATTTT. Its protein product is CASSLTSGQNTQYF. Full variable domain (outside the CDR3, taken from reference TRBV5-1 and TRBJ2-3): KAGVTQTPRYLIKTRGQQVTLSCSPISGHRSVSWYQQTPGQGLQFLFEYFSETQRNKGNFPGRFSGRQFSNSRSEMNVSTLELGDSALYLCASSLTSGQNTQYFGPGTRLTVL.

The genes are TRBV5-6 and TRBJ1-2; TRBD1 aligns across 10 bases. The CDR3 runs 13 residues. Germline V CDR1 and CDR2: SGHDT, YYEEEE. With V trimmed by 3 bases and J by 7 bases, 3 bases remained unmatched. As DNA, the CDR3 is TGTGCCAGCAGCTATCGGACAGGGGGTGGCTACACCTTC. Amino acids: CASSYRTGGGYTF.

V is TRBV27 and J is TRBJ2-7; 9 nucleotides agree with TRBD1. Losses at the gene ends were 4 bases for V and 12 bases for J; bases not matched to a gene: 28. CDR1 and CDR2 (germline): MNHEY, SMNVEV (reference sequence). This CDR3 is 19 amino acids long. The CDR3 nucleotides read TGTGCCAGCAGTTCCGGGACAGGGTTCCTATCGGTGGTTTTTGGGGTTATGTACTTC. It codes for CASSSGTGFLSVVFGVMYF.

The chain links TRBV27 to TRBJ1-2; 10 bases match TRBD1. J was trimmed by 6 bases and V by 3 bases; bases with no gene match: 10. The CDR3 is 16 amino acids. Germline-derived CDR1 and CDR2 are MNHEY and SMNVEV (reference sequence). In DNA, the CDR3 is TGTGCCAGCAGTTTTTCCATGCCCGGGACAGGGGATGGCTACACCTTC. This gives the protein CASSFSMPGTGDGYTF.

The chain couples TRBV5-1 to TRBJ1-5, with a tentative D call TRBD1 (5 bases). CDR1 and CDR2 from the germline V gene are SGHRS and YFSETQ. The CDR3 loop spans 13 amino acids. Trimming left V 0 bases short and J 5 bases short, with 6 bases between. The CDR3 loop is CASSLEGYQPQHF. The CDR3 DNA reads as TGCGCCAGCAGCTTGGAGGGGTATCAGCCCCAGCATTTT.

The chain joins TRBV9 to TRBJ2-3; 15 positions agree with TRBD2. The CDR3 length is 18 residues. After removal of 4 bases from V and 2 bases from J, the junction contained 8 bases not matched to a gene. Germline V gene lookup returns CDR1 SGDLS and CDR2 YYNGEE. Written as DNA, the CDR3 is TGTGCCAGCAGCTTCGGACTAGCGGGGGGGCAAAACACAGATACGCAGTATTTT. It is translated as CASSFGLAGGQNTDTQYF.

CDR3 region: CSASLRNTEAFF. The CDR3 DNA reads TGCAGTGCTAGTCTCCGGAACACTGAAGCTTTCTTT. This chain links TRBV20-1 with TRBJ1-1; D ambiguous. Per germline, CDR1 DFQATT and CDR2 SNEGSKA (reference sequence). V was clipped by 3 bases and J by 1 base, with 6 bases between them. The CDR3 covers 12 residues.

The chain links TRBV5-4 to TRBJ1-1; 10 bases match TRBD1. CDR3 length equals 16 residues. The germline CDR1 and CDR2 sequences are SGHNT and YYREEE (reference sequence). J was trimmed by 1 base and V by 4 bases; bases with no gene match: 7. The chain's CDR3 is CASSRRQGAGNTEAFF. CDR3 coding DNA: TGTGCCAGCAGCCGTAGACAGGGGGCGGGGAACACTGAAGCTTTCTTT.

DNA of the CDR3: TGCGCCAGCAGCTTGTACCCAGGCACCGGGGAGCTGTTTTTT. Amino acids: CASSLYPGTGELFF. J is TRBJ2-2 and V is TRBV5-1; D is uncertain. This CDR3 comprises 14 residues. Trimming removed 1 base at V and 4 bases at J, with 8 bases between. Germline CDR1 is SGHRS and CDR2 is YFSETQ.

The chain recombines TRBV18 with TRBJ2-2, with D possibly TRBD2 on 7 matching bases. Per the germline V gene, CDR1 is KGHSH and CDR2 is LQKENI. There are 16 residues in the CDR3. Trimming took off 6 bases at V and 3 bases at J, with 17 bases between the two ends. The CDR3 loop reads CASSPAPGGYTGELFF. The CDR3 nucleotides are TGTGCCAGCTCCCCGGCCCCGGGGGGCTACACCGGGGAGCTGTTTTTT.

The rearrangement links TRBV30 to TRBJ2-7, with 11 positions matching TRBD1. Germline CDR1 and CDR2: GTSNPN and SVGIG (reference sequence). This CDR3 has 13 residues. V trimming: 7 bases; J trimming: 2 bases; junction bases outside the gene matches: 4. This CDR3 is CAFGTGGTYEQYF. The CDR3 region has the DNA TGTGCCTTCGGGACAGGGGGGACCTACGAGCAGTACTTC.

The chain couples TRBV18 to TRBJ2-7, with a tentative D call TRBD2 (6 bases). Looked up from germline, CDR1 is KGHSH and CDR2 is LQKENI. The CDR3 consists of 12 residues. Trimming took off 6 bases at V and 1 base at J, with 7 bases between the two ends. CDR3 sequence: CASSGGSYEQYF. Written as DNA, the CDR3 is TGTGCCAGCTCTGGAGGGTCCTACGAGCAGTACTTC.

The V call is TRBV5-5, the J call TRBJ1-1; 7 positions agree with TRBD1. Looked up from germline, CDR1 is SGHKS and CDR2 is YYEKEE (reference sequence). The CDR3 is 17 residues long. J was trimmed by 2 bases and V by 0 bases; bases with no gene match: 10. The CDR3 region is CASSLAGGGLVNTEAFF. For the CDR3, the DNA is TGTGCCAGCAGCTTGGCCGGAGGGGGCCTCGTAAACACTGAAGCTTTCTTT.

The J gene is TRBJ1-5, the V gene TRBV30; 7 bases fit TRBD1. V shed 1 base, J shed 4 bases, and the junction held 4 bases outside the gene matches. Germline V CDR1 and CDR2: GTSNPN, SVGIG (reference sequence). This CDR3 has 14 amino acids. The CDR3 protein is CAWSGDSHNQPQHF. The DNA for the CDR3 is TGTGCCTGGAGTGGGGACAGCCATAATCAGCCCCAGCATTTT. The full variable domain, rest sourced from reference TRBV30 and TRBJ1-5, is SQTIHQWPATLVQPVGSPLSLECTVEGTSNPNLYWYRQAAGRGLQLLFYSVGIGQISSEVPQNLSASRPQDRQFILSSKKLLLSDSGFYLCAWSGDSHNQPQHFGDGTRLSIL.